A selection of T cell receptor beta chains follows, all from one sample in a study of multiple sclerosis patients with progressive multifocal leukoencephalopathy. Libraries were prepared by immunoSEQ multiplex PCR; TCRdb keeps only in-frame clonotypes and omits some of them. The sample records approximately 28,000 clones, roughly 87% being singletons. Here the sequenced sample was PBMCs, taken from a patient treated with natalizumab. The receptors were gathered from a woman aged 35 to 49 with progressive multifocal leukoencephalopathy. CDR3s include the opening cysteine and the closing phenylalanine or tryptophan. Each record gives: clone size, V gene, J gene, D gene, CDR3 DNA, CDR3 protein. A D gene is named only where the DNA matches it firmly. Clone size is not always given. Where it is, it says once, few, many or a class for expanded clones.

size: once
V: TRBV30
J: TRBJ1-1
D: -
DNA: TGTGCCTGGAGTTTCGGGACTGTTGAAGCTTTCTTT
CDR3: CAWSFGTVEAFF

size: -
V: TRBV19
J: TRBJ1-2
D: TRBD1
DNA: TGTGCCAGTAGTATATCAGGGGGAGATGGCTACACCTTC
CDR3: CASSISGGDGYTF

size: -
V: TRBV7-2
J: TRBJ2-1
D: TRBD1
DNA: TGTGCCAGCAGCCCTGGACAGGGGGGATGGAATGAGCAGTTCTTC
CDR3: CASSPGQGGWNEQFF

size: -
V: TRBV6-6
J: TRBJ2-7
D: -
DNA: TGTGCCAGCAGTCGCGAGACGGGGGCCTCCTACGAGCAGTACTTC
CDR3: CASSRETGASYEQYF

size: -
V: TRBV11-2
J: TRBJ2-1
D: TRBD2
DNA: TGTGCCAGCAGGAACTTAGCGGGGAGCTCCTACAATGAGCAGTTCTTC
CDR3: CASRNLAGSSYNEQFF

size: -
V: TRBV6-5
J: TRBJ2-7
D: TRBD2
DNA: TGTGCCAGCATATTGGGACTAGCGGGAGCCTACGAGCAGTACTTC
CDR3: CASILGLAGAYEQYF

size: -
V: TRBV6-1
J: TRBJ1-6
D: -
DNA: TGTGCCAGCAGTCAGGCCTCCTATAATTCACCCCTCCACTTT
CDR3: CASSQASYNSPLHF

size: -
V: TRBV7-2
J: TRBJ1-5
D: -
DNA: TGTGCCAGCAGCTTAGGGCAGCGGAGCAATCAGCCCCAGCATTTT
CDR3: CASSLGQRSNQPQHF

size: -
V: TRBV15
J: TRBJ2-1
D: -
DNA: TGTGCCACCAGCTCAGACGTGTACAATGAGCAGTTCTTC
CDR3: CATSSDVYNEQFF

size: few
V: TRBV7-9
J: TRBJ2-6
D: -
DNA: TGTGCCAGCAGCTTTATAGGGTCAGGGGCCAACGTCCTGACTTTC
CDR3: CASSFIGSGANVLTF

size: once
V: TRBV28
J: TRBJ2-7
D: -
DNA: TGTGCCAGCAGACCCCAGGGATTCTACGAGCAGTACTTC
CDR3: CASRPQGFYEQYF

size: -
V: TRBV4-1
J: TRBJ2-1
D: TRBD2
DNA: TGCGCCAGCAGCCAAGTTACTAGCGGGGGGGCCACTGAGCAGTTCTTC
CDR3: CASSQVTSGGATEQFF

size: few
V: TRBV5-1
J: TRBJ2-7
D: -
DNA: TGCGCCAGCATGGAGGGAGGGGGATACGAGCAGTACTTC
CDR3: CASMEGGGYEQYF

size: -
V: TRBV29-1
J: TRBJ1-3
D: -
DNA: TGCAGCGTTACAGGAGGGTCTGGAAACACCATATATTTT
CDR3: CSVTGGSGNTIYF

size: -
V: TRBV3-2
J: TRBJ2-7
D: -
DNA: TGTGCCAGCAGCCCCGAGCAGTACTTC
CDR3: CASSPEQYF

size: -
V: TRBV10-3
J: TRBJ1-5
D: -
DNA: TGTGCCATCCGCAGGGATGGAAATCAGCCCCAGCATTTT
CDR3: CAIRRDGNQPQHF

size: -
V: TRBV7-9
J: TRBJ1-4
D: -
DNA: TGTGCCAGCAGCCCAGCGGGGGGTTCAACTAATGAAAAACTGTTTTTT
CDR3: CASSPAGGSTNEKLFF

size: -
V: TRBV4-1
J: TRBJ1-1
D: -
DNA: TGCGCCAGCAGCCAAGATGCCGGGATGAACACTGAAGCTTTCTTT
CDR3: CASSQDAGMNTEAFF